This TCR beta chain was recovered during a study of blood T cells in healthy people across ages (dated by TCRdb to between 2014 and 2016). Background on the whole study: Template switching captured roughly one uniquely barcoded TCR beta cDNA molecule per two T cells in model experiments. The study analyzed two additional independent replicas of 1 million unique cDNA reads from the same blood draw for two donors, one aged 18 to 30 and one aged 80 or older. To avoid experimental bias, donors of different ages were randomly spread across the sequencing lanes. The study measured age-related changes in TCR beta repertoire diversity using deep sequencing normalized with unique cDNA molecular identifiers. Donors were grouped into four age groups: young (average roughly 15 years), middle-aged (39), aged (around 60) and long-lived (just over 80).

To note about this clonotype: What antigen it recognizes has not been identified. No base qualities exist here, and no much larger clone lies one base off it.

Donors were 39 systemically healthy Caucasian individuals from Russia aged roughly 6 to 90 years. Approximately 9.3 milliliters of peripheral blood were drawn from each donor into EDTA-treated Vacutainer tubes. Ficoll-Paque density-gradient centrifugation was used to isolate PBMCs, with at least 7 million per sample. Total RNA, at least 6 micrograms per sample, was extracted from PBMCs with Trizol reagent. For every donor, flow cytometry on a PBMC aliquot measured the percentage of naive CD45RAhigh/CD27high T cells. Summary of the overall study and its limitations: Observed TCR beta diversity per million T cells fell roughly linearly with age, and a significant reduction was already apparent by age roughly 41. Compared with the aged group, the long-lived group had more naive CD4+ T cells, fewer expanded clones and increased TCR diversity, suggesting age selection. Because profiling used bulk unsorted PBMCs, naive and antigen-experienced compartments could not be compared conclusively. Estimates of total diversity based on one million sequenced T cells were regarded as lower bounds and as underestimates. The percentage of naive T cells measured by flow cytometry correlated strongly with observed TCR beta diversity. Donor CMV infection status was unknown, potentially confounding age-related changes in expanded clonotypes.

Library preparation used 5' RACE. Sequencing took place on an Illumina HiSeq 2500. The second PCR ran for roughly 7 to 11 cycles and used a J-beta primer mix along with a sample-barcoded 5' primer. Each TCR beta cDNA molecule received a unique molecular identifier from a template-switch 5' adaptor carrying 12 random nucleotides. At least 2.5 million CDR3-containing paired-end reads were obtained from each sample. The Mint cDNA synthesis kit, primed by a TRBC-specific oligonucleotide, was used to synthesize first-strand cDNA from all RNA. All cDNA was treated with uracil-DNA glycosylase and then went through a first 18-cycle PCR with the universal primers M1SS and BC2_uni_R. Processing in the source paper ran as follows. Normalization of each sample was performed by random selection of 1 million high-quality reads, each carrying a distinct molecular identifier. Reads sharing molecular identifiers were discarded rather than binned into consensus sequences. MiTCR, set to a Q25 quality threshold and the strictest error-elimination algorithm, was used for CDR3 identification, clonotype clustering and error correction. A nonparametric unseen species model with Euler transformation was used to estimate lower-bound total TCR beta diversity. Clones were called with MiXCR by TCRdb after fastp trimmed the public reads at Q25, and only in-frame beta chains were retained. Merged by CDR3 protein, the rows form single entries marked with the most common genes and DNA. The V and J calls here are based on TCRdb, not the publication. For this sample there are more than 1 million distinct CDR3 sequences; 45% appear just once. The ten biggest clones cover approximately 17% of the sample.

From a lookup of the germline V gene (reference sequence), CDR1 and CDR2 are SGHAT and FQDESV. V ends up 5 bases short and J 0 bases short, with an unmatched junction base count of 10. The CDR3 has 19 amino acids, counting the end cysteine and phenylalanine. This entry keeps only the CDR3 DNA: 57 bases, framed from base 1. Sequenced: blood. This receptor was obtained from a woman aged 55-75 years in good health. This chain joins TRBV11-1 to TRBJ2-6, and 10 junctional nucleotides match TRBD1. The CDR3 loop reads CASSRDAGTGVSGANVLTF. The nucleotide sequence reads TGTGCCAGCAGCAGGGATGCCGGGACAGGGGTCTCTGGGGCCAACGTCCTGACTTTC.